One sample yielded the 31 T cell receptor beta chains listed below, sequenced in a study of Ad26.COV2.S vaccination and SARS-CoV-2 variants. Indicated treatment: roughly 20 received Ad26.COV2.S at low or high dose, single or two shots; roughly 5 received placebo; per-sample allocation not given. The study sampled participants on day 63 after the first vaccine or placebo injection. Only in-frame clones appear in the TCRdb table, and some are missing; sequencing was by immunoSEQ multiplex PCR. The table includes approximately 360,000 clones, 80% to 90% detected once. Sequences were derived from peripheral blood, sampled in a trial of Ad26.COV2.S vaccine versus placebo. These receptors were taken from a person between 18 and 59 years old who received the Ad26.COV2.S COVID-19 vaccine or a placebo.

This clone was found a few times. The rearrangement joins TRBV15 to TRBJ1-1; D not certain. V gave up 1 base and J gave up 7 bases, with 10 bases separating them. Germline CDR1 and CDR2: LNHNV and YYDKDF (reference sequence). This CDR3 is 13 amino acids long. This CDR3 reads CATSRGGEGEAFF. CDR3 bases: TGTGCCACCAGCAGAGGGGGAGAGGGTGAAGCTTTCTTT.

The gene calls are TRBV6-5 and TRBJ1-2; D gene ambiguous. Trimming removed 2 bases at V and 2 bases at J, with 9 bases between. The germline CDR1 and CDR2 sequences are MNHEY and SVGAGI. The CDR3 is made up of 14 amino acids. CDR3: CASSYVPLNYGYTF. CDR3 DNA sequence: TGTGCCAGCAGTTACGTCCCTCTCAACTATGGCTACACCTTC.

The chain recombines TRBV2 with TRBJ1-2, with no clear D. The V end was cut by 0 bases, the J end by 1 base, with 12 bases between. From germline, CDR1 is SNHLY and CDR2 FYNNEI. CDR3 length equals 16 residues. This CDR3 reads CASSEALADINYGYTF. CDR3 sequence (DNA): TGTGCCAGCAGTGAAGCATTGGCAGACATTAACTATGGCTACACCTTC. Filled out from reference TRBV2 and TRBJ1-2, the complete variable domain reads EPEVTQTPSHQVTQMGQEVILRCVPISNHLYFYWYRQILGQKVEFLVSFYNNEISEKSEIFDDQFSVERPDGSNFTLKIRSTKLEDSAMYFCASSEALADINYGYTFGSGTRLTVV.

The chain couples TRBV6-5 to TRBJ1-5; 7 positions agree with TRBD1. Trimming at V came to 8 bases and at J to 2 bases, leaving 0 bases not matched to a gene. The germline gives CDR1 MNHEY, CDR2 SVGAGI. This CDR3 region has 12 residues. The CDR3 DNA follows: TGTGCCAGCGGGACAGGCAATCAGCCCCAGCATTTT. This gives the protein CASGTGNQPQHF.

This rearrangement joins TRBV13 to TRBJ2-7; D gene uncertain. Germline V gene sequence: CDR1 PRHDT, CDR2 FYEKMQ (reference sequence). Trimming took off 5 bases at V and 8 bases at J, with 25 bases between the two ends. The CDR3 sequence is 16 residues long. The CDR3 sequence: CASSLSFDIYSLKQYF. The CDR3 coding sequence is TGTGCCAGCAGCCTTTCCTTCGACATTTACTCTTTAAAGCAGTACTTC.

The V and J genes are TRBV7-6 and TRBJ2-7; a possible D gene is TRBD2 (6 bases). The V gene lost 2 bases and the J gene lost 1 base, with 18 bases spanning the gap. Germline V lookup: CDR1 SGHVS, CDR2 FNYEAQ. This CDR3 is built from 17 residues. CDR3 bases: TGTGCCAGCAGCTTATCGGTGGCTAGCGTAAGGTCCTACGAGCAGTACTTC. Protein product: CASSLSVASVRSYEQYF.

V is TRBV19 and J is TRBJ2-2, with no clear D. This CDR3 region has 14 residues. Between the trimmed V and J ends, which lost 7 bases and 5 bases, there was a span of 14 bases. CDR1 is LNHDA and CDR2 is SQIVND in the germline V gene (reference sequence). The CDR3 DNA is TGTGCCAGTAATGAAGGTTTAAGAACCGGGGAGCTGTTTTTT. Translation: CASNEGLRTGELFF.

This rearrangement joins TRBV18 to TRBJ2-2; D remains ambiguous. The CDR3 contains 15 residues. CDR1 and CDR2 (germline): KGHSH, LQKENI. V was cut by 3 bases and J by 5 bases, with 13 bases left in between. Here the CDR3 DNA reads TGTGCCAGCTCACCTATAAAGTCTGGAACCGGGGAGCTGTTTTTT. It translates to CASSPIKSGTGELFF.

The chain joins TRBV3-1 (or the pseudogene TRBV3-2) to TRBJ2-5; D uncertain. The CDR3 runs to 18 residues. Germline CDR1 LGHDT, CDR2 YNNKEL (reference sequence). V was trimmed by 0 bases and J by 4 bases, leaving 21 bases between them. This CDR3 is CASSQDGPGVRSPETQYF. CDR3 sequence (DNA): TGTGCCAGCAGCCAAGATGGCCCGGGCGTTCGCTCCCCAGAGACCCAGTACTTC.

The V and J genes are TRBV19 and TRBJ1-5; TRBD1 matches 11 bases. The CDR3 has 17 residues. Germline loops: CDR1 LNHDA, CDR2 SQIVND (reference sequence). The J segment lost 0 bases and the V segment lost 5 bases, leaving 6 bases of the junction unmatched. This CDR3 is CASSSGQGVYSNQPQHF. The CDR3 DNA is TGTGCCAGTAGTTCGGGACAGGGGGTCTATAGCAATCAGCCCCAGCATTTT.

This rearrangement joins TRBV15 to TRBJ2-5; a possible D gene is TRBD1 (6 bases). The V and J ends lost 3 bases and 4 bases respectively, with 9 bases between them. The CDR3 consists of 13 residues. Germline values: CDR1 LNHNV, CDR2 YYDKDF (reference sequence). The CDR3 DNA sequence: TGTGCCACCAGCAGTCAGGGGACAGAGACCCAGTACTTC. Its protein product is CATSSQGTETQYF.

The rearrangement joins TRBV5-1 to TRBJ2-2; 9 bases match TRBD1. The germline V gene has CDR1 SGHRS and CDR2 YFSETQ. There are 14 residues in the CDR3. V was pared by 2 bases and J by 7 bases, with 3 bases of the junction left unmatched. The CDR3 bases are TGCGCCAGCAGCTTACAGGGGGCCGGCGGGGAGCTGTTTTTT. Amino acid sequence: CASSLQGAGGELFF.

The CDR3 DNA sequence: TGCGCCAGCAGCCAAGAAGGACAGGGGCCCTCACCCCTCCACTTT. Protein sequence: CASSQEGQGPSPLHF. This chain uses TRBV4-3 with TRBJ1-6, with 9 positions matching TRBD1. The junction had 4 bases not matched to a gene; V was cut back by 0 bases and J by 10 bases. The CDR3 loop spans 15 amino acids. Germline V CDR1 and CDR2: LGHNA, YSLEER.

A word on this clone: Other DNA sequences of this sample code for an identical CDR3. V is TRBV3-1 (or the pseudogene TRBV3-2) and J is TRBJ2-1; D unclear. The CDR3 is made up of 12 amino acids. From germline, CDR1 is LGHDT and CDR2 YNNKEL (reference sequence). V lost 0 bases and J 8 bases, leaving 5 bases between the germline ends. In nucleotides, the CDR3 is TGTGCCAGCAGCCAAGATCTAGATGAGCAGTTCTTC. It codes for CASSQDLDEQFF.

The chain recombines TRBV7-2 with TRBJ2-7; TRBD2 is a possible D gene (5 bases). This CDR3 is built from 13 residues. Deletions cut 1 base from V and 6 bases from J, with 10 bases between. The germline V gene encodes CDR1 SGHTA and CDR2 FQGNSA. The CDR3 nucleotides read TGTGCCAGCAGCTTAGAAGAGGGTCGCGAGCAGTACTTC. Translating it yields CASSLEEGREQYF.

The CDR3 loop is CASTSDNGYTF. DNA for the CDR3: TGTGCCAGCACGTCAGATAATGGCTACACCTTC. This chain uses TRBV12-3 or TRBV12-4 with TRBJ1-2, with unresolved D. V was shortened by 7 bases and J by 6 bases, with 9 bases between the two germline ends. CDR3 size: 11 residues.

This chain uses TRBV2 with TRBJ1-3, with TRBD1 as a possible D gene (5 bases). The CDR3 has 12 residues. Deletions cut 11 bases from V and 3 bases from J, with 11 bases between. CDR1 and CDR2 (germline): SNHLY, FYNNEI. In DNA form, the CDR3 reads TGTGCCTGCCCGGGGGATGGAAACACCATATATTTT. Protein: CACPGDGNTIYF.

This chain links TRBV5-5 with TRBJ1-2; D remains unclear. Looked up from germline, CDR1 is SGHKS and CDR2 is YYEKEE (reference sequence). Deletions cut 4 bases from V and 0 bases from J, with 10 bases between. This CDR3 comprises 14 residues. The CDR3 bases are TGTGCCAGCAGCCTACAGAGCGCTAACTATGGCTACACCTTC. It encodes CASSLQSANYGYTF.

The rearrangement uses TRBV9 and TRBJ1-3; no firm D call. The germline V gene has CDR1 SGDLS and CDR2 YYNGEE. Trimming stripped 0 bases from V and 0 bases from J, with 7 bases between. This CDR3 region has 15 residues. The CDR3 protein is CASSVGPSSGNTIYF. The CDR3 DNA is TGTGCCAGCAGCGTAGGACCGTCCTCTGGAAACACCATATATTTT.

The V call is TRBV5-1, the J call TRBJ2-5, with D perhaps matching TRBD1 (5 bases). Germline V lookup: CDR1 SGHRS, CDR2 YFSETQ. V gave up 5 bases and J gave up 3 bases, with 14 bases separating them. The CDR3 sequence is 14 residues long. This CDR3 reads CASSHFGAEETQYF. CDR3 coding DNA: TGCGCCAGCAGTCATTTTGGGGCAGAAGAGACCCAGTACTTC.

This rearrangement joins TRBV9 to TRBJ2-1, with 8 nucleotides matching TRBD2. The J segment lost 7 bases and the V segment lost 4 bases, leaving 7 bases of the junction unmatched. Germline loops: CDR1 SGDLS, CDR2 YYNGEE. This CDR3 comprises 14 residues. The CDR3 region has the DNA TGTGCCAGCAGCCCAAGCGGGGGAAGGAATGAGCAGTTCTTC. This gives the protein CASSPSGGRNEQFF.

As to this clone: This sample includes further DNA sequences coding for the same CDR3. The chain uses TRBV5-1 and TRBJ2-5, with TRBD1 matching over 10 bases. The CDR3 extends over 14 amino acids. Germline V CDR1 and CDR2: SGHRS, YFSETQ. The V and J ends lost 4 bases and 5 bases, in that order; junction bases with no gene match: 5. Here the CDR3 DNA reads TGCGCCAGCAGCCTGACAGGGGGCTCGGAGACCCAGTACTTC. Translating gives CASSLTGGSETQYF.

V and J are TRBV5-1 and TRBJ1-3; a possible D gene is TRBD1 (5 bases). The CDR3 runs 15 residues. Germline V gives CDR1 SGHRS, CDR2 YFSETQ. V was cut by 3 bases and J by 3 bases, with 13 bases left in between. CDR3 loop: CASSSEGRNGNTIYF. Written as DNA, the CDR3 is TGCGCCAGCAGCTCGGAGGGACGGAATGGAAACACCATATATTTT.

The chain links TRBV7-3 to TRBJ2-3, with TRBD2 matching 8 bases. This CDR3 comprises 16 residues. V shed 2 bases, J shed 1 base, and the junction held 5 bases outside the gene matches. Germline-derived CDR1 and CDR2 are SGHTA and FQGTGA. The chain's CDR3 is CASSLDPAGGTDTQYF. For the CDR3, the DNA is TGTGCCAGCAGCTTAGATCCAGCGGGGGGCACAGATACGCAGTATTTT. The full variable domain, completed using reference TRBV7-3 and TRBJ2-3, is GAGVSQTPSNKVTEKGKYVELRCDPISGHTALYWYRQSLGQGPEFLIYFQGTGAADDSGLPNDRFFAVRPEGSVSTLKIQRTERGDSAVYLCASSLDPAGGTDTQYFGPGTRLTVL.

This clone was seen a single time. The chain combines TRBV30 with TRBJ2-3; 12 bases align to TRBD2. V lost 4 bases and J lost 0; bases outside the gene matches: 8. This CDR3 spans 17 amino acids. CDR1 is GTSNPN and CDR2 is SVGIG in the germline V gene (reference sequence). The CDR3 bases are TGTGCCTGGACGGGACTAGCGGGCTTGTCTAGCACAGATACGCAGTATTTT. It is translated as CAWTGLAGLSSTDTQYF.

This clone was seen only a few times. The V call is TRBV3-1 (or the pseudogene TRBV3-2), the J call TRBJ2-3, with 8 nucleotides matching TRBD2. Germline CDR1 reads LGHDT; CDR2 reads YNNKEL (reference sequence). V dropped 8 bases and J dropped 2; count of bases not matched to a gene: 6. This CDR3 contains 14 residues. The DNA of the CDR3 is TGTGCCAGCGGGCCGGGGGGGATCACAGATACGCAGTATTTT. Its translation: CASGPGGITDTQYF.

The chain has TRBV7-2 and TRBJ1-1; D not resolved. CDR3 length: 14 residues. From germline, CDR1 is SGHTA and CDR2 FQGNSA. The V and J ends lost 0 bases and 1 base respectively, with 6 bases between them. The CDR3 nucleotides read TGTGCCAGCAGCTTAGCGGTCCAGAACACTGAAGCTTTCTTT. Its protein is CASSLAVQNTEAFF.

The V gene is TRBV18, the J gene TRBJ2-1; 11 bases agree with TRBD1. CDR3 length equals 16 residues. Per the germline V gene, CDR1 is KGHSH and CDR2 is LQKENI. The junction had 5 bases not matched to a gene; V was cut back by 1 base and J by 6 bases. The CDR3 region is CASSPRGGTGGNEQFF. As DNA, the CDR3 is TGTGCCAGCTCACCACGAGGGGGGACAGGGGGCAATGAGCAGTTCTTC.

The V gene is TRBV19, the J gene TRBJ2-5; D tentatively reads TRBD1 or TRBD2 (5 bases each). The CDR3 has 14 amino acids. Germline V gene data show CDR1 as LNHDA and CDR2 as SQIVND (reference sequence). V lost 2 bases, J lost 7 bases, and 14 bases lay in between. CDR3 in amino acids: CASSISRDQRTQYF. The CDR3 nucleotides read TGTGCCAGTAGTATATCCCGGGACCAACGGACCCAGTACTTC.

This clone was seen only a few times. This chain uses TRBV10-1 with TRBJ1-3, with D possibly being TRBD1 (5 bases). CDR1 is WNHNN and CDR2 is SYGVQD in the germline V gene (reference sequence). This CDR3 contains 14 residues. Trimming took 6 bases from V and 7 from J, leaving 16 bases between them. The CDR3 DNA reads TGCGCCAGCAGCGGCGGGACCGCTCGGAACACCATATATTTT. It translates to CASSGGTARNTIYF.

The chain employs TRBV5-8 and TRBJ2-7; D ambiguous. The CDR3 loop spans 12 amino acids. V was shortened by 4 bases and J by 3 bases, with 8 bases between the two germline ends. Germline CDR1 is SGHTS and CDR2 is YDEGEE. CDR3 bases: TGTGCCAGCAGCCATAACCGCTACGAGCAGTACTTC. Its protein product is CASSHNRYEQYF.